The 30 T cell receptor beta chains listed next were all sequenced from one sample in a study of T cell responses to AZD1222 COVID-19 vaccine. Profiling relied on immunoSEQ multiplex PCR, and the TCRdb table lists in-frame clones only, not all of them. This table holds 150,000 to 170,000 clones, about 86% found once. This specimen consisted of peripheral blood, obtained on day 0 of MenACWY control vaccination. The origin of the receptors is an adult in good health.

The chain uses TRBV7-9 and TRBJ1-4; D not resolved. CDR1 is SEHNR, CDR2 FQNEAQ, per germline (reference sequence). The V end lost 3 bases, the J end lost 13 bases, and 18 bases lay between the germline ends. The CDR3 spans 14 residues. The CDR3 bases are TGTGCCAGCAGCTTCTCCGCTTTCGGGTCCGTACTGTTTTTT. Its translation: CASSFSAFGSVLFF.

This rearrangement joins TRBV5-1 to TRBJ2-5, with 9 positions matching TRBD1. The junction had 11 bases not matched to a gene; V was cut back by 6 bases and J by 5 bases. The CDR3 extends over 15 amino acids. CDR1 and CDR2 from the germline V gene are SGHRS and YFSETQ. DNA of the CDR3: TGCGCCAGCAAGGGGGGACAGGGAAGTCGGGAGACCCAGTACTTC. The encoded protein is CASKGGQGSRETQYF.

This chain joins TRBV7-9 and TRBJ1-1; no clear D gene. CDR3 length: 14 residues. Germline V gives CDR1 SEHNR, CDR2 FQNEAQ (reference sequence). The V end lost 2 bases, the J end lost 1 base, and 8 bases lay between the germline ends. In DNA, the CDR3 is TGTGCCAGCAGCTTATCAGGCAGGAACACTGAAGCTTTCTTT. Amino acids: CASSLSGRNTEAFF.

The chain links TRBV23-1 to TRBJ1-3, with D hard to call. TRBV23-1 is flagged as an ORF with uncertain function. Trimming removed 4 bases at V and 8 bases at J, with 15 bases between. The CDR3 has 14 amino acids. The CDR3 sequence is CASSRLGSEDTIYF. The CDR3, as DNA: TGCGCCAGCAGTCGTTTGGGGTCTGAAGACACCATATATTTT.

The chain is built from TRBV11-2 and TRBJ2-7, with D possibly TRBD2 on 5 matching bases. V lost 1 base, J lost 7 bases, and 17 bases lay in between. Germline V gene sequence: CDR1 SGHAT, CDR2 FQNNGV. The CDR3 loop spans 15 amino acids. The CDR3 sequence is CASSLVSGGPGEQYF. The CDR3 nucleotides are TGTGCCAGCAGCTTAGTAAGCGGTGGGCCTGGGGAGCAGTACTTC.

CDR3 in DNA: TGTGCCACCTCACGACAGGGGGCTATCACAGATACGCAGTATTTT. It codes for CATSRQGAITDTQYF. The chain recombines TRBV24-1 with TRBJ2-3, with 10 positions matching TRBD1. CDR1 KGHDR and CDR2 SFDVKD come from the germline V gene. J lost 2 bases, V lost 9 bases, and 7 bases had no gene match. The CDR3 runs to 15 residues.

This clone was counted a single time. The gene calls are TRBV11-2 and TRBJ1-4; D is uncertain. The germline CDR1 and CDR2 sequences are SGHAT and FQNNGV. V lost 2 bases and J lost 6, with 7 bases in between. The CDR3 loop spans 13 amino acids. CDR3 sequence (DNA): TGTGCCAGCAGCTTACTGGGGTATGAAAAACTGTTTTTT. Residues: CASSLLGYEKLFF.

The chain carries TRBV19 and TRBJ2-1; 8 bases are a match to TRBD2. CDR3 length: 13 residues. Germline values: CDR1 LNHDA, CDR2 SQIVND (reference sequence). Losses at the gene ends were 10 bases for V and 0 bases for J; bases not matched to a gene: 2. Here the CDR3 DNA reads TGTGCCACGAGCGGGAGCTCCTACAATGAGCAGTTCTTC. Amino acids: CATSGSSYNEQFF.

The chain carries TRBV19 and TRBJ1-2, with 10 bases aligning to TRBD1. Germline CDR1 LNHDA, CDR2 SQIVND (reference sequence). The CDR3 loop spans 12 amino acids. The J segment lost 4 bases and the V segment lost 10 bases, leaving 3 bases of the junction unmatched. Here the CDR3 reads CAIGQGGYGYTF. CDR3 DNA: TGTGCCATTGGACAGGGGGGCTATGGCTACACCTTC.

CDR3 loop: CASSIDPNTGELFF. The DNA for the CDR3 is TGTGCCAGCAGCATAGACCCGAACACCGGGGAGCTGTTTTTT. The chain joins TRBV27 to TRBJ2-2; D unresolved. This CDR3 comprises 14 residues. V was clipped by 6 bases and J by 0 bases, with 8 bases between them. Per germline, CDR1 MNHEY and CDR2 SMNVEV (reference sequence).

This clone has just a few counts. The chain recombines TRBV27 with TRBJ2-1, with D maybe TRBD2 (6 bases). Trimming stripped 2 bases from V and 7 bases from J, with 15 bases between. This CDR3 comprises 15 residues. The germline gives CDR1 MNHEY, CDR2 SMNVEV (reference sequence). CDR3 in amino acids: CASSLMAGIGNEQFF. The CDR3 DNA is TGTGCCAGCAGTTTAATGGCGGGGATTGGGAATGAGCAGTTCTTC.

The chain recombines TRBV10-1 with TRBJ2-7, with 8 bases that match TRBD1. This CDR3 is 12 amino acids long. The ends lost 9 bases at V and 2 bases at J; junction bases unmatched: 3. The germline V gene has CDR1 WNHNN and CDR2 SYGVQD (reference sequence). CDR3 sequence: CASRTGTYEQYF. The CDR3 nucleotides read TGCGCCAGTCGGACAGGGACCTACGAGCAGTACTTC.

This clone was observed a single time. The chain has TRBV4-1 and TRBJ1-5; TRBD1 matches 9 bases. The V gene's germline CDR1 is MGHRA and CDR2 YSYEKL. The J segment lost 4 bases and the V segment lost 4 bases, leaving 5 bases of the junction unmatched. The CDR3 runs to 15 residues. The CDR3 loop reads CASSPGQGGNQPQHF. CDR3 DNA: TGCGCCAGCAGCCCGGGACAGGGAGGAAATCAGCCCCAGCATTTT.

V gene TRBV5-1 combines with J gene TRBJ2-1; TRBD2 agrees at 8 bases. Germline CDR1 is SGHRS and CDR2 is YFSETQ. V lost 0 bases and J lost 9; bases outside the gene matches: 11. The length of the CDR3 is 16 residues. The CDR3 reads CASSLALSRGVVEQFF. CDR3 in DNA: TGCGCCAGCAGCTTGGCTCTTTCGCGGGGGGTAGTTGAGCAGTTCTTC. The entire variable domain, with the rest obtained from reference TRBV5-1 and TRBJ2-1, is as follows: KAGVTQTPRYLIKTRGQQVTLSCSPISGHRSVSWYQQTPGQGLQFLFEYFSETQRNKGNFPGRFSGRQFSNSRSEMNVSTLELGDSALYLCASSLALSRGVVEQFFGPGTRLTVL.

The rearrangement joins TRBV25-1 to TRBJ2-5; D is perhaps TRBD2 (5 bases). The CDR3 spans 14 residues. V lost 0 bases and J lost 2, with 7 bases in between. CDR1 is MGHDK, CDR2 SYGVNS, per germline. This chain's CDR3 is CASSEYGGQETQYF. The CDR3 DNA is TGTGCCAGCAGTGAATACGGAGGACAAGAGACCCAGTACTTC.

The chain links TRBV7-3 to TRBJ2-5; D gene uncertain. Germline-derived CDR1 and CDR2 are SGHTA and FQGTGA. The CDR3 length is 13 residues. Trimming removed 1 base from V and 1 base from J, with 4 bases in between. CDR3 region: CASSLSGQETQYF. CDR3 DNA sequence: TGTGCCAGCAGCTTAAGCGGCCAAGAGACCCAGTACTTC.

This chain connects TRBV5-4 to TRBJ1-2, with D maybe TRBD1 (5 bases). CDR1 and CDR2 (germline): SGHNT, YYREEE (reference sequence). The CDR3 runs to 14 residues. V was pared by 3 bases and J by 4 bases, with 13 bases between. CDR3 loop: CASSSGLDLYGYTF. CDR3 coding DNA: TGTGCCAGCAGCTCAGGGTTGGATCTCTATGGCTACACCTTC.

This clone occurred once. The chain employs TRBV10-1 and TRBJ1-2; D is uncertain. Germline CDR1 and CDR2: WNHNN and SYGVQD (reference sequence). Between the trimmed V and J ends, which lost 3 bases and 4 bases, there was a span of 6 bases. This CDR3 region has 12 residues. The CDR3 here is CASSDSLYGYTF. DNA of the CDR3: TGCGCCAGCAGTGACAGTCTCTATGGCTACACCTTC.

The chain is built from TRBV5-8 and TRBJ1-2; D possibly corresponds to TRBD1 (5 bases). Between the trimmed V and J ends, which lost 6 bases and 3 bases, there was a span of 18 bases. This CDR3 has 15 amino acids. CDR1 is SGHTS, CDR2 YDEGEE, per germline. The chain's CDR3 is CASNAGTGGDYGYTF. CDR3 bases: TGTGCCAGCAACGCCGGGACGGGAGGGGACTATGGCTACACCTTC.

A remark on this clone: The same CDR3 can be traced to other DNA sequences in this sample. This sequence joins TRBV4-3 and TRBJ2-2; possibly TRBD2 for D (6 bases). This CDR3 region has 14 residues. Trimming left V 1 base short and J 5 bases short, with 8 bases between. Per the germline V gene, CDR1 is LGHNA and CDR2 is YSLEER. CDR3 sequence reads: CASSQVGGTGELFF. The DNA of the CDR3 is TGCGCCAGCAGCCAAGTGGGGGGAACCGGGGAGCTGTTTTTT.

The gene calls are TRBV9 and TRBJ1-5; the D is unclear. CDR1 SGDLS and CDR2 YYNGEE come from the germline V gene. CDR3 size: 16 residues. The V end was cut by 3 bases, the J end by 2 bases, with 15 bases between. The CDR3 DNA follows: TGTGCCAGCAGCGAGTTTGTTACAGCCCGCAATCAGCCCCAGCATTTT. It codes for CASSEFVTARNQPQHF.

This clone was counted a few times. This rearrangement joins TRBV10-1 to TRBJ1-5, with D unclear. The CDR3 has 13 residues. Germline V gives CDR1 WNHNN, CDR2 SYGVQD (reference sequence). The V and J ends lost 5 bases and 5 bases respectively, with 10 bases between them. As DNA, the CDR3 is TGCGCCAGCAGTTTATCAGTGGATCAGCCCCAGCATTTT. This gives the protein CASSLSVDQPQHF.

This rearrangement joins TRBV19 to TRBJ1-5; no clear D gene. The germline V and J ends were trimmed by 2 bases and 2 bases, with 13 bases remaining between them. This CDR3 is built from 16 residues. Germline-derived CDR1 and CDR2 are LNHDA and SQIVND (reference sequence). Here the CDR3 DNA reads TGTGCCAGTAGTATACGGGAGGGATGGGGCAATCAGCCCCAGCATTTT. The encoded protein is CASSIREGWGNQPQHF.

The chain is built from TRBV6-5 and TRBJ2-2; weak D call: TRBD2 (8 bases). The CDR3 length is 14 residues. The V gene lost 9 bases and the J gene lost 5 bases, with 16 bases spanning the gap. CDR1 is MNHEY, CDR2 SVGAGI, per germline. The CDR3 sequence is CASREGAKTGELFF. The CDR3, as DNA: TGTGCCAGTCGGGAGGGGGCTAAGACCGGGGAGCTGTTTTTT.

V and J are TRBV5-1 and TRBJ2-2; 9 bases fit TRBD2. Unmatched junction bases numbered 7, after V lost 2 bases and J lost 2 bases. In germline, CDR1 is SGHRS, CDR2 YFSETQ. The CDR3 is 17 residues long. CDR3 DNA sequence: TGCGCCAGCAGCTTCGGCGGGGGGGCCAAAAACACCGGGGAGCTGTTTTTT. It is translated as CASSFGGGAKNTGELFF.

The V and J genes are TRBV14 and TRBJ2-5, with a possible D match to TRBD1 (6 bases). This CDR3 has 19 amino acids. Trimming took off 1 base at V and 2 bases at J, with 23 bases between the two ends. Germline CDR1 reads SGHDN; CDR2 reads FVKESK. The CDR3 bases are TGTGCCAGCAGCCAAGTCGTAATGACAGGTGTGGGCTTACAAGAGACCCAGTACTTC. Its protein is CASSQVVMTGVGLQETQYF.

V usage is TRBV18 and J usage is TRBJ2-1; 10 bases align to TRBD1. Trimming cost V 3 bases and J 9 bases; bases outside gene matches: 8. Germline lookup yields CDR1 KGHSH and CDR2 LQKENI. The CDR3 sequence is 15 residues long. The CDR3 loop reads CASSPGTGARGEQFF. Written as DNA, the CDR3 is TGTGCCAGCTCACCGGGGACAGGGGCCAGGGGTGAGCAGTTCTTC. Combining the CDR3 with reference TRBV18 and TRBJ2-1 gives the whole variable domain NAGVMQNPRHLVRRRGQEARLRCSPMKGHSHVYWYRQLPEEGLKFMVYLQKENIIDESGMPKERFSAEFPKEGPSILRIQQVVRGDSAAYFCASSPGTGARGEQFFGPGTRLTVL.

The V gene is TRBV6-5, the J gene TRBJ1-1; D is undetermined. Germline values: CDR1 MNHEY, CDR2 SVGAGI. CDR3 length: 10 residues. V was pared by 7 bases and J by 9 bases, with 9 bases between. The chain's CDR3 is CASTATQAFF. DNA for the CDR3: TGTGCCAGCACGGCTACTCAAGCTTTCTTT.

The chain's CDR3 is CASSYSVDNSPLHF. CDR3 DNA: TGTGCCAGCAGTTACTCCGTGGATAATTCACCCCTCCACTTT. The rearrangement joins TRBV6-2 or TRBV6-3 to TRBJ1-6; no clear D. The length of the CDR3 is 14 residues. Per germline, CDR1 MNHEY and CDR2 SVGEGT. V shed 0 bases and J shed 5 bases, with 5 bases lying between them.

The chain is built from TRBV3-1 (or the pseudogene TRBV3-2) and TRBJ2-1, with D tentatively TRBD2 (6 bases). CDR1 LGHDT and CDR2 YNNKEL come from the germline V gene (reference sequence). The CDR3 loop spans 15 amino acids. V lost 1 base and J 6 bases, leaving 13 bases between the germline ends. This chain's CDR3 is CASSQGRMGGNEQFF. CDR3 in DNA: TGTGCCAGCAGCCAAGGCCGTATGGGGGGCAATGAGCAGTTCTTC.